The 19 T cell receptor beta chains reported below all come from one sample, sequenced in a study of CD8 T cells in ankylosing spondylitis. General study results and limits: Seemingly distinctive of ankylosing spondylitis blood was a TCR beta motif formed by eight highly homologous variants.

These receptors' antigens are unknown. TCRdb called the 5' RACE reads again in MiXCR, with one record for every CDR3 protein. The table lists roughly 400,000 distinct CDR3 sequences, 20% to 25% of them singletons. Material: blood, either unsorted or a sorted T cell fraction (not recorded which). All receptors come from a male donor with ankylosing spondylitis.

The V call is TRBV18, the J call TRBJ2-5, with no clear D. Germline lookup yields CDR1 KGHSH and CDR2 LQKENI. There are 14 residues in the CDR3. The ends were cut back, 4 bases at V and 5 bases at J, with 14 bases in the middle. The CDR3 here is CASSLSTARETQYF. CDR3 nucleotide sequence: TGTGCCAGCTCACTATCGACGGCGAGGGAGACCCAGTACTTC.

The chain carries TRBV9 and TRBJ2-7; D unresolved. CDR3 size: 14 residues. V was trimmed by 0 bases and J by 2 bases, leaving 9 bases between them. Germline V gene data show CDR1 as SGDLS and CDR2 as YYNGEE. The CDR3 DNA is TGTGCCAGCAGCGTAGTGGCAGGCGCCTACGAGCAGTACTTC. Translating gives CASSVVAGAYEQYF.

This clonotype occurred a few times. The genes are TRBV5-1 and TRBJ2-5; 12 nucleotides agree with TRBD2. The CDR3 has 14 residues. Per germline, CDR1 SGHRS and CDR2 YFSETQ. V gave up 7 bases and J gave up 7 bases; unmatched junction bases: 8. Here the CDR3 reads CASQTSGSQTTQYF. Here the CDR3 DNA reads TGCGCCAGCCAGACTAGCGGGAGTCAGACGACCCAGTACTTC.

This clonotype has just one count. The chain couples TRBV28 to TRBJ1-1; D perhaps matches TRBD1 (5 bases). The V gene's germline CDR1 is MDHEN and CDR2 SYDVKM. The length of the CDR3 is 13 residues. Trimming left V 2 bases short and J 6 bases short, with 10 bases between. The CDR3 is CASSLAGRAEAFF. In DNA form, the CDR3 reads TGTGCCAGCAGTTTAGCGGGGCGCGCTGAAGCTTTCTTT. Supplemented by reference TRBV28 and TRBJ1-1, the full variable domain reads DVKVTQSSRYLVKRTGEKVFLECVQDMDHENMFWYRQDPGLGLRLIYFSYDVKMKEKGDIPEGYSVSREKKERFSLILESASTNQTSMYLCASSLAGRAEAFFGQGTRLTVV.

This clonotype was counted between two and nine times. The chain couples TRBV7-9 to TRBJ1-2, with D perhaps matching TRBD1 (6 bases). The CDR3 covers 16 residues. The germline V and J ends were trimmed by 1 base and 2 bases, with 14 bases remaining between them. Germline-derived CDR1 and CDR2 are SEHNR and FQNEAQ (reference sequence). The CDR3, as DNA: TGTGCCAGCAGCTTAGGATCCGGGGGCAGAAACTATGGCTACACCTTC. It yields the protein CASSLGSGGRNYGYTF.

A few counts support this clonotype. The chain recombines TRBV20-1 with TRBJ2-7, with D perhaps being TRBD1 or TRBD2 (5 bases each). Per the germline V gene, CDR1 is DFQATT and CDR2 is SNEGSKA (reference sequence). The CDR3 is 14 residues long. V lost 5 bases to trimming and J lost 5 bases, with 19 bases between them. This chain's CDR3 is CSAWGRGAPDEQYF. CDR3 DNA sequence: TGCAGTGCTTGGGGTCGAGGGGCGCCGGACGAGCAGTACTTC.

In this sample, this clonotype turned up many times. J is TRBJ2-3 and V is TRBV29-1, with unresolved D. The CDR3 has 13 amino acids. Trimming shortened V by 4 bases and J by 4 bases, and 12 bases separated the two germline ends. Germline V gene sequence: CDR1 SQVTM, CDR2 ANQGSEA. The CDR3 sequence: CSVVKGAADTQYF. The CDR3 nucleotides are TGCAGCGTTGTTAAAGGCGCCGCAGATACGCAGTATTTT.

V is TRBV6-1 and J is TRBJ2-1, with 9 positions matching TRBD2. CDR3 length equals 15 residues. With V trimmed by 6 bases and J by 7 bases, 10 bases remained unmatched. The germline gives CDR1 MNHNS, CDR2 SASEGT. In DNA, the CDR3 is TGTGCCAGCAGCCGAATTAGCGGGAGTGTAAATGAGCAGTTCTTC. It codes for CASSRISGSVNEQFF.

This sequence joins TRBV6-5 and TRBJ2-2; perhaps TRBD1 as D (6 bases). CDR3 length: 16 residues. Trimming stripped 0 bases from V and 3 bases from J, with 11 bases between. From germline, CDR1 is MNHEY and CDR2 SVGAGI. The CDR3 region has the DNA TGTGCCAGCAGTTACTCCACAGGGTCGGACACCGGGGAGCTGTTTTTT. Protein product: CASSYSTGSDTGELFF.

This clonotype was counted between two and nine times. The chain employs TRBV3-1 and TRBJ2-3; no definite D call. Trimming stripped 3 bases from V and 3 bases from J, with 10 bases between. This CDR3 is built from 14 residues. Per the germline V gene, CDR1 is LGHDT and CDR2 is YNNKEL (reference sequence). CDR3: CASSQQTGTDTQYF. The CDR3 nucleotides read TGTGCCAGCAGCCAGCAGACGGGTACAGATACGCAGTATTTT.

This sequence joins TRBV20-1 and TRBJ2-5; 10 bases fit TRBD2. This CDR3 region has 14 residues. CDR1 is DFQATT and CDR2 is SNEGSKA in the germline V gene (reference sequence). The V segment lost 6 bases and the J segment 2 bases; nucleotides outside the gene matches: 6. DNA of the CDR3: TGCAGTGCCACCGGACTAGCGGAACAAGAGACCCAGTACTTC. Amino acid sequence: CSATGLAEQETQYF.

DNA of the CDR3: TGTGCCAGCAGTTACAGGGTACCCAATGAAAAACTGTTTTTT. Residues: CASSYRVPNEKLFF. The chain couples TRBV12-3 or TRBV12-4 to TRBJ1-4, with D perhaps matching TRBD1 (6 bases). This CDR3 has 14 residues. V lost 4 bases and J 5 bases, leaving 11 bases between the germline ends.

This clonotype has a count of ten or more. V gene TRBV29-1 combines with J gene TRBJ2-7; TRBD1 is a possible D gene (5 bases). Germline V gives CDR1 SQVTM, CDR2 ANQGSEA. The CDR3 has 16 amino acids. Trimming took 7 bases from V and 0 from J, leaving 22 bases between them. CDR3 amino acids: CSGRGSTQGSSYEQYF. The CDR3 DNA reads as TGCAGCGGTCGTGGTTCCACGCAGGGAAGCTCCTACGAGCAGTACTTC.

CDR3 protein: CASSLRTSGRGTQYF. CDR3 DNA: TGTGCCAGCAGCCTAAGAACGAGCGGGAGGGGGACCCAGTACTTC. The chain joins TRBV2 to TRBJ2-5, with 10 positions matching TRBD2. Germline trimming cut 6 bases from V and 7 bases from J; bases unmatched to any gene: 11. This CDR3 region has 15 residues. The germline V gene encodes CDR1 SNHLY and CDR2 FYNNEI.

This clonotype was seen a few times. This chain connects TRBV5-1 to TRBJ2-7, with 8 bases lining up with TRBD1. The trim removed 0 bases at V and 4 bases at J, leaving 3 bases unmatched. The CDR3 runs to 14 residues. The V gene's germline CDR1 is SGHRS and CDR2 YFSETQ. The CDR3 nucleotides read TGCGCCAGCAGCTTGGGGACAGGGCCATACGAGCAGTACTTC. Its translation is CASSLGTGPYEQYF. Using reference TRBV5-1 and TRBJ2-7 for the parts outside the CDR3, the full variable domain is KAGVTQTPRYLIKTRGQQVTLSCSPISGHRSVSWYQQTPGQGLQFLFEYFSETQRNKGNFPGRFSGRQFSNSRSEMNVSTLELGDSALYLCASSLGTGPYEQYFGPGTRLTVT.

This clonotype was counted only a few times. The gene calls are TRBV11-2 and TRBJ1-2, with 9 bases fitting TRBD1. The germline V gene has CDR1 SGHAT and CDR2 FQNNGV. This CDR3 region has 13 residues. Trimming removed 4 bases from V and 7 bases from J; junction bases left unmatched: 4. The DNA for the CDR3 is TGTGCCAGCAGCTCCCTACAGGGGGCTGGCTACACCTTC. Translating gives CASSSLQGAGYTF.

The genes are TRBV7-2 and TRBJ2-7; TRBD2 aligns across 7 bases. Unmatched junction bases numbered 7, after V lost 5 bases and J lost 0 bases. The CDR3 consists of 15 residues. Germline values: CDR1 SGHTA, CDR2 FQGNSA. Written as DNA, the CDR3 is TGTGCCAGCAGCCGTAGTGGGGGGGACTCCTACGAGCAGTACTTC. This gives the protein CASSRSGGDSYEQYF.

The genes are TRBV6-1 and TRBJ2-1; 7 nucleotides line up with TRBD2. The germline V gene has CDR1 MNHNS and CDR2 SASEGT. The CDR3 contains 14 residues. With 2 bases clipped from V and 7 bases from J, the junction kept 5 bases outside the gene matches. The chain's CDR3 is CASSELAAGNEQFF. The DNA of the CDR3 is TGTGCCAGCAGTGAACTAGCGGCAGGGAATGAGCAGTTCTTC.

The chain links TRBV5-1 to TRBJ2-1; D ambiguous. CDR3 length equals 16 residues. Trimming shortened V by 3 bases and J by 4 bases, and 17 bases separated the two germline ends. Looked up from germline, CDR1 is SGHRS and CDR2 is YFSETQ. CDR3 sequence (DNA): TGCGCCAGCAGCTCACCCCCTGGCGGTCCTTACAATGAGCAGTTCTTC. It yields the protein CASSSPPGGPYNEQFF.